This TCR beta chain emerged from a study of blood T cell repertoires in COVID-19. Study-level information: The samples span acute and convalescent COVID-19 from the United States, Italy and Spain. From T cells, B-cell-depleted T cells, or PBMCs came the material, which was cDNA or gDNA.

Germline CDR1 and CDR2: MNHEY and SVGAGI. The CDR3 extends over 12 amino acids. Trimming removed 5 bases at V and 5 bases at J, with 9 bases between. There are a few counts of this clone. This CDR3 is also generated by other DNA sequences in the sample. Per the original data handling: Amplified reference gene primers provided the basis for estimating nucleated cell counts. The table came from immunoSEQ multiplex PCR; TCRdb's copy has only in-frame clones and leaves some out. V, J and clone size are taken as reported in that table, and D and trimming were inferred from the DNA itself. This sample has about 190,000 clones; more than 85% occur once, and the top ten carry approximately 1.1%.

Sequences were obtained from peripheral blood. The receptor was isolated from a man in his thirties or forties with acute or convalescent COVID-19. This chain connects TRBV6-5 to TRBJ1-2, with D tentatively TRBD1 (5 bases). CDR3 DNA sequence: TGTGCCAGCAGTCGGCAGGGATATGGCTACACCTTC. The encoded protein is CASSRQGYGYTF.